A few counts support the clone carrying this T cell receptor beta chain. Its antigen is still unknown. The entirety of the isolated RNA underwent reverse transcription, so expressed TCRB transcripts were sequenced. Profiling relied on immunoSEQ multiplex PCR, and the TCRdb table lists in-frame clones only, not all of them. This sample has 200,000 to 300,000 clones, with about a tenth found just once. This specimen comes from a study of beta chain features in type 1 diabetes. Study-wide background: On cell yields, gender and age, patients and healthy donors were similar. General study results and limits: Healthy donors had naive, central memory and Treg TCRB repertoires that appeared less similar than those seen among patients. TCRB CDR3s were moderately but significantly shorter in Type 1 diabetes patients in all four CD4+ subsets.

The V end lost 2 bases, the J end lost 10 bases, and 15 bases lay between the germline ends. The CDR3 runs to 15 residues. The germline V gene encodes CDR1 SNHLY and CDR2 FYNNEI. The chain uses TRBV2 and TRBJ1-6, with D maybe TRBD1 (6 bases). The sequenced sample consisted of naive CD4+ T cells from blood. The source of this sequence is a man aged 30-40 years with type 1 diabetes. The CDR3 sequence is CASSERGTTGSPLHF. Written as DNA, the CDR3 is TGTGCCAGCAGTGAAAGGGGAACCACAGGGTCACCCCTCCACTTT. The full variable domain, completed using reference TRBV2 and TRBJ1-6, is EPEVTQTPSHQVTQMGQEVILRCVPISNHLYFYWYRQILGQKVEFLVSFYNNEISEKSEIFDDQFSVERPDGSNFTLKIRSTKLEDSAMYFCASSERGTTGSPLHFGNGTRLTVT.